This TCR beta chain derives from a study of radiation and T cells in renal cell carcinoma. Study details: Nephrectomy followed 15 Gy stereotactic body radiation by 4 weeks. Study conclusions and caveats: From baseline, blood top tumor clonotypes peaked at 2 weeks post-radiation. Pretreatment tumor biopsies were lacking, so baseline clonotypes are unknown.

The V gene's germline CDR1 is SQVTM and CDR2 ANQGSEA. CDR3 length: 13 amino acids. With 1 base removed from V and 2 bases from J, the gap between germline ends came to 8 bases. Time point noted: baseline pretreatment blood. Treatment noted: 15 Gy SBRT to primary tumor, nephrectomy 4 weeks later. Clear cell pathology was present in this patient's renal cell carcinoma. The repertoire was sequenced with immunoSEQ multiplex PCR; TCRdb's copy has only in-frame clones and lacks some. The profile covers 130,000 or so clones, with 70% to 90% appearing a single time and 12% taken by the ten largest. This clone was recorded only once. Its antigen is not identified.

This chain links TRBV29-1 with TRBJ1-2; no definite D call. The receptor was derived from a woman aged 45-60 years with renal cell carcinoma. The sample consisted of blood, taken from a patient whose treatment included radiotherapy and nephrectomy. The CDR3 region has the DNA TGCAGCGTTGAAGTCCGAACAAACTATGGCTACACCTTC. Residues: CSVEVRTNYGYTF.